These 23 T cell receptor beta chains originate from one sample sequenced in a study of T cell clonality in common variable immunodeficiency. Clones were read by immunoSEQ multiplex PCR, and TCRdb kept only the in-frame ones, dropping some. The sample presents about 40,000 clones, none singletons. The sequencing input was peripheral blood mononuclear cells. All receptors derive from a person aged 18 to 75 in good health.

By sample share, this clone is medium-sized. From the germline J gene comes the end of the CDR3, since the read stops 3 residues before it. The same CDR3 arises from other DNA sequences in this sample as well. The J gene is TRBJ1-2, the V gene TRBV10-3; 9 bases agree with TRBD1. Trimming cost V 10 bases and J 7 bases; bases outside gene matches: 7. Per the germline V gene, CDR1 is ENHRY and CDR2 is SYGVKD. The CDR3 loop spans 12 amino acids. The covered CDR3 bases are TGTGCCACCGGAGGGACAGGGCTTGGC. This gives the protein CATGGTGLG. The full CDR3 protein is CATGGTGLGYTF.

This clone has at least ten counts. The read falls 3 residues short of the CDR3 end, and the missing part is taken from the germline J gene. J is TRBJ1-1 and V is TRBV7-9; TRBD1 is a possible D gene (5 bases). CDR3 length equals 13 residues. The germline gives CDR1 SEHNR, CDR2 FQNEAQ (reference sequence). V was shortened by 6 bases and J by 2 bases, with 10 bases between the two germline ends. The sequenced part of the CDR3 DNA is TGTGCCAGCAGAGTAGGGACTAACACTGAA. Translation gives CASRVGTNTE. The CDR3 as a whole reads CASRVGTNTEAFF.

This clone was recorded many times. The DNA ends 3 residues before the CDR3 does, and the rest of the CDR3 is filled in from the germline J gene. The chain has TRBV5-6 and TRBJ1-2; D is unclear. Germline lookup yields CDR1 SGHDT and CDR2 YYEEEE. The CDR3 is made up of 14 amino acids. V lost 2 bases to trimming and J lost 4 bases, with 12 bases between them. The DNA read from the CDR3 is TGTGCCAGCAGCTTTGGCCGGGGAACCTATGGC. Translated: CASSFGRGTYG. The CDR3 in its entirety is CASSFGRGTYGYTF.

This clone showed up many times. The sequenced fragment ends 3 residues before the CDR3 boundary, so the rest is inferred from the germline J gene. This chain links TRBV10-2 with TRBJ2-5; 9 bases agree with TRBD1. Trimming removed 6 bases from V and 4 bases from J; junction bases left unmatched: 6. Germline CDR1 reads WSHSY; CDR2 reads SAAADI. The CDR3 sequence is 14 residues long. The DNA read from the CDR3 is TGCGCCAGCAGGCTGACAGGGGGTATAGAGACC. Translation: CASRLTGGIET. The full CDR3 protein reads CASRLTGGIETQYF.

This clone has at least ten counts. The missing CDR3 end, 3 residues past where the read stops, is filled in from the germline J gene. The chain uses TRBV7-9 and TRBJ2-1; 12 bases map to TRBD2. Germline CDR1 and CDR2: SEHNR and FQNEAQ (reference sequence). The CDR3 consists of 15 residues. Germline trimming cut 7 bases from V and 8 bases from J; bases unmatched to any gene: 9. CDR3 DNA, as far as it was read: TGTGCCAGCAACGCAGGGACTAGCGGGCGGCATGAG. Protein sequence: CASNAGTSGRHE. From start to end, the CDR3 is CASNAGTSGRHEQFF.

Regarding this clone: Read coverage stops 3 residues before the CDR3 terminus; the germline J gene supplies the remainder. This sequence joins TRBV18 and TRBJ1-2; no clear D. The germline V gene has CDR1 KGHSH and CDR2 LQKENI. The CDR3 covers 13 residues. V lost 3 bases and J lost 1, with 6 bases in between. Here the CDR3 reads CASSPTRNYGYTF. The sequenced CDR3 bases are TGTGCCAGCTCACCGACACGTAACTATGGC.

This clone was detected many times. Read sequence stops 3 residues before the CDR3 end, and the germline J gene provides the missing end. The V call is TRBV2, the J call TRBJ2-1; D unresolved. This CDR3 has 13 residues. Germline CDR1 reads SNHLY; CDR2 reads FYNNEI. Deletions cut 9 bases from V and 2 bases from J, with 11 bases between. The sequenced CDR3 bases are TGTGCCAGGGGCCTCCACGCCTACAATGAG. Protein sequence: CARGLHAYNE. The whole CDR3 protein reads CARGLHAYNEQFF.

This clone showed up many times. Read coverage stops 3 residues before the CDR3 terminus; the germline J gene supplies the remainder. The rearrangement uses TRBV23-1 and TRBJ2-5, with TRBD2 matching over 8 bases. TRBV23-1 has ORF status, its function being uncertain. The ends lost 4 bases at V and 2 bases at J; junction bases unmatched: 12. The CDR3 extends over 17 amino acids. Incomplete CDR3 DNA: TGCGCCAGCAGTCCGCCTCCCACTACTAGCGGACAAGAGACC. This translates into CASSPPPTTSGQET. The complete CDR3 protein is CASSPPPTTSGQETQYF.

This clone was observed many times. The CDR3 goes on 3 residues after the read ends, and that part is filled in from the germline J gene. This rearrangement joins TRBV7-8 to TRBJ2-5; 15 bases match TRBD2. Trimming at V came to 5 bases and at J to 6 bases, leaving 7 bases not matched to a gene. Per the germline V gene, CDR1 is SGHVS and CDR2 is FQNEAQ. The CDR3 runs 16 residues. The CDR3 region is CASSPGLAGGRQTQYF. The CDR3 DNA, read in part, is TGTGCCAGCAGCCCCGGACTAGCGGGAGGGCGGCAGACC.

This clone was picked up many times. The observed sequence ends 3 residues before the CDR3 terminus, with the missing tail filled in from the germline J gene. J is TRBJ1-1 and V is TRBV19; D is uncertain. The CDR3 is 16 amino acids. V was shortened by 5 bases and J by 0 bases, with 16 bases between the two germline ends. CDR1 and CDR2 from the germline V gene are LNHDA and SQIVND (reference sequence). CDR3 amino acids: CASSLSRRALNTEAFF. The part of the CDR3 DNA that was read is TGTGCCAGTAGTCTTTCCAGGCGGGCCCTGAACACTGAA.

This clone has a count of ten or more. The CDR3 end is not reached by the read, which stops 3 residues before it; the germline J gene fills it in. The rearrangement joins TRBV7-6 to TRBJ1-1, with D maybe TRBD1 (5 bases). V was clipped by 7 bases and J by 4 bases, with 7 bases between them. The CDR3 has 11 residues. The germline gives CDR1 SGHVS, CDR2 FNYEAQ. The CDR3 spells CASTQGTEAFF. CDR3 DNA (partial): TGTGCCAGCACCCAGGGCACTGAA. The full variable domain, its missing parts supplied by reference TRBV7-6 and TRBJ1-1, is GAGVSQSPRYKVTKRGQDVALRCDPISGHVSLYWYRQALGQGPEFLTYFNYEAQQDKSGLPNDRFSAERPEGSISTLTIQRTEQRDSAMYRCASTQGTEAFFGQGTRLTVV.

In its sample, this clone was seen many times. The read is 3 residues too short to cover the CDR3 end, so that end is filled in from the germline J gene. Other DNA sequences of this sample code for an identical CDR3. The chain combines TRBV5-1 with TRBJ2-5; a possible D gene is TRBD2 (5 bases). The V end was cut by 2 bases, the J end by 1 base, with 9 bases between. Germline loops: CDR1 SGHRS, CDR2 YFSETQ. CDR3 length: 14 amino acids. The CDR3 loop reads CASSLGGGQETQYF. The DNA read from the CDR3 is TGCGCCAGCAGCTTAGGCGGAGGCCAAGAGACC.

This clone was seen repeatedly, ten times or more. The CDR3 extends 3 residues past the end of the read, so its final part is completed from the germline J gene. The V call is TRBV6-2 or TRBV6-3, the J call TRBJ2-1; 10 bases agree with TRBD2. V shed 7 bases, J shed 8 bases, and the junction held 5 bases outside the gene matches. The CDR3 sequence is 13 residues long. CDR1 MNHEY and CDR2 SVGEGT come from the germline V gene. The sequenced CDR3 bases are TGTGCCAGCATAAGCCTAGCGGGGGATGAG. Protein sequence: CASISLAGDE. In full, the CDR3 is CASISLAGDEQFF.

This clone appeared many times. The sequence runs out 3 residues before the end of the CDR3; the remainder is reconstructed from the germline J gene. The chain couples TRBV29-1 to TRBJ1-5; TRBD1 might be the D (5 bases). Looked up from germline, CDR1 is SQVTM and CDR2 is ANQGSEA. Trimming pared 6 bases from V and 0 bases from J, leaving 15 bases between. The CDR3 runs 15 residues. The DNA read from the CDR3 is TGCAGCGTAGGACACCACCTACTTAGCAATCAGCCC. Translation gives CSVGHHLLSNQP. The full CDR3 protein is CSVGHHLLSNQPQHF.

This clone was seen ten or more times. The CDR3 is cut off 3 residues early in the read; its end comes from the germline J gene. The gene calls are TRBV19 and TRBJ2-4; either TRBD1 or TRBD2 may supply D (5 bases each). The ends were cut back, 3 bases at V and 0 bases at J, with 12 bases in the middle. The CDR3 is made up of 16 amino acids. Germline V gives CDR1 LNHDA, CDR2 SQIVND (reference sequence). The CDR3 spells CASSIQGVIAKNIQYF. CDR3 bases read: TGTGCCAGTAGTATTCAGGGAGTAATAGCCAAAAACATT.

This clone was seen only a few times. The junction differs from germline at one of its ends, possibly a read error. The read ends 3 residues before the CDR3 terminus; that terminus is restored from the germline J gene. J is TRBJ2-7 and V is TRBV7-9, with TRBD1 identical over 10 bases. The germline V gene has CDR1 SEHNR and CDR2 FQNEAQ (reference sequence). The CDR3 loop spans 14 amino acids. This CDR3 reads CSSSPGQGAYEQYF. CDR3 DNA, as far as it was read: TGTTCCAGCAGCCCAGGACAGGGGGCCTACGAG.

This clone was observed many times. The CDR3 end is not reached by the read, which stops 3 residues before it; the germline J gene fills it in. The V gene is TRBV19, the J gene TRBJ2-7; D ambiguous. CDR1 is LNHDA and CDR2 is SQIVND in the germline V gene (reference sequence). CDR3 length: 11 amino acids. V lost 6 bases and J lost 3, with 6 bases in between. This CDR3 reads CASSGYYEQYF. The CDR3 bases that were read are TGTGCCAGTAGCGGGTACTACGAG.

The table lists this clone with many counts. The CDR3 goes on 3 residues after the read ends, and that part is filled in from the germline J gene. The rearrangement links TRBV18 to TRBJ1-2, with 7 bases identical to TRBD1. Germline assignment: CDR1 KGHSH and CDR2 LQKENI. J gave up 3 bases and V 3 bases, and 4 bases lay outside the gene matches. The CDR3 length is 14 residues. The part of the CDR3 DNA that was read is TGTGCCAGCTCACCGGGACAGCTTGACTATGGC. This sequence encodes CASSPGQLDYG. The whole CDR3 region reads CASSPGQLDYGYTF.

The sample holds many counts of this clone. The read finishes 3 residues shy of the CDR3 end, and the germline J gene is used to complete it. The J gene is TRBJ2-7, the V gene TRBV2, with D possibly being TRBD1 (6 bases). This CDR3 is 12 amino acids long. The V gene's germline CDR1 is SNHLY and CDR2 FYNNEI. The V gene lost 7 bases and the J gene lost 2 bases, with 9 bases spanning the gap. CDR3 DNA (partial): TGTGCCAGCACGGACAGCACCTACGAG. It is translated as CASTDSTYE. The full CDR3 is CASTDSTYEQYF.

Turning to this clone: With the read ending 3 residues before the CDR3 end, the germline J gene is used to fill in that end. The chain employs TRBV30 and TRBJ1-4; TRBD1 might be the D (6 bases). Germline V gives CDR1 GTSNPN, CDR2 SVGIG (reference sequence). The CDR3 spans 15 residues. Trimming left V 4 bases short and J 0 bases short, with 12 bases between. This chain's CDR3 is CAWTQGLATNEKLFF. CDR3 DNA (partial): TGTGCCTGGACCCAGGGGCTTGCAACTAATGAAAAA. The full variable domain, completed using reference TRBV30 and TRBJ1-4, is SQTIHQWPATLVQPVGSPLSLECTVEGTSNPNLYWYRQAAGRGLQLLFYSVGIGQISSEVPQNLSASRPQDRQFILSSKKLLLSDSGFYLCAWTQGLATNEKLFFGSGTQLSVL.

This clone was detected many times. The CDR3 DNA, read in part, is TGTGCCAGCAGTGCCCTGACTAGCGGGGTCTCCTACGAG. This codes for CASSALTSGVSYE. In full, the CDR3 reads CASSALTSGVSYEQYF. The rearrangement joins TRBV6-1 to TRBJ2-7, with 11 bases that match TRBD2. The CDR3 extends 3 residues past the end of the read, so its final part is completed from the germline J gene. This CDR3 spans 16 amino acids. Germline CDR1 MNHNS, CDR2 SASEGT. J lost 0 bases, V lost 4 bases, and 5 bases had no gene match.

This clone was seen many times. With the read ending 3 residues before the CDR3 end, the germline J gene is used to fill in that end. The chain has TRBV18 and TRBJ2-5, with a possible D match to TRBD1 (6 bases). V was cut by 3 bases and J by 4 bases, with 12 bases left in between. The CDR3 is 14 residues long. Germline V gives CDR1 KGHSH, CDR2 LQKENI. The CDR3 here is CASSPTTGGETQYF. The CDR3 bases that were read are TGTGCCAGCTCACCGACGACAGGAGGAGAGACC.

This clone was recorded many times. Read sequence stops 3 residues before the CDR3 end, and the germline J gene provides the missing end. J is TRBJ2-1 and V is TRBV19, with 9 bases lining up with TRBD2. This CDR3 spans 14 amino acids. Germline V gives CDR1 LNHDA, CDR2 SQIVND (reference sequence). The ends lost 6 bases at V and 9 bases at J; junction bases unmatched: 9. CDR3 bases read: TGTGCCAGTAGCTCAGCGGGAGGTAGGGGTGAG. Translating gives CASSSAGGRGE. The entire CDR3 reads CASSSAGGRGEQFF.